The T cell receptor beta chain described here comes from a study of shared clonotypes between healthy human individuals. Study overall: CD4 naive and CD4 memory each took three plates per donor, while CD8 naive took two and CD8 memory one. Study-level results: Clonotypes that were shared across a few donors made up around 5% of naive CD4 clonotypes.

In regard to this clone: Antigen: not known.

Terminally differentiated effector memory CD45RA+ cells were excluded from the naive CD8 cells, which were CD45RO-negative and positively selected for CCR7. Trimming removed 1 base at V and 4 bases at J, with 22 bases between. The CDR3 contains 18 residues. CDR1 and CDR2 (germline): SGHVS, FQNEAQ. Generated by immunoSEQ multiplex PCR, the TCRdb table keeps only in-frame clones and is missing some. The repertoire holds about 580,000 clones, with 95% to 98% as singletons. The sequence was collected from a young man in good health. Sample: naive CD8+ T cells sorted from blood. This sequence joins TRBV7-8 and TRBJ1-2; D might be TRBD1 (5 bases). The CDR3 loop reads CASSLEGAGDVFLYGYTF. As DNA, the CDR3 is TGTGCCAGCAGCTTAGAAGGGGCAGGAGACGTATTCCTCTATGGCTACACCTTC.